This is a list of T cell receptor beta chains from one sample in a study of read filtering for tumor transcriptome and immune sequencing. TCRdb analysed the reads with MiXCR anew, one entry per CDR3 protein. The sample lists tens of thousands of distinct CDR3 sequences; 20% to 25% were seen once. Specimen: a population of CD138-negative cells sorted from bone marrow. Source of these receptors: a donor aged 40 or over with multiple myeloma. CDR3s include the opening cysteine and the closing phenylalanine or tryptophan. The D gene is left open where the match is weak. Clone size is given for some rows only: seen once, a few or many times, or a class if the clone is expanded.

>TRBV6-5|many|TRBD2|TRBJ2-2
CASSWEGTVGELFF
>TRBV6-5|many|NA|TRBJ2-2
CASTPTPSGELFF
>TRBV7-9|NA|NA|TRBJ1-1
CASRGGSGTMNTEAFF
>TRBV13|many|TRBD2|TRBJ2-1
CASSIRVAGYNEQFF
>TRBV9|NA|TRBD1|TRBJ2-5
CASSEGQGARETQYF
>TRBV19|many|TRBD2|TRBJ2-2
CASSTAGGSNTGELFF
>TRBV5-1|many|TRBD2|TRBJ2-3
CASSVTSGRADTQYF
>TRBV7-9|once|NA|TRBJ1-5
CASSLGQGSQPQHF
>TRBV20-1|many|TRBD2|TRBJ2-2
CSADMGLADGELFF
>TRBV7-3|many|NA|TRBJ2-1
CASSFGELNNEQFF
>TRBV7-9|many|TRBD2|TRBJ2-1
CASSNPGGSEQFF
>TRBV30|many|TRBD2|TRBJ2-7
CAWRYSGRTHEQYF
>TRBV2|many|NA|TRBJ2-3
CASSEALSAHTDTQYF
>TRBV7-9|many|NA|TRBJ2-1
CASSTTGTRYNEQFF
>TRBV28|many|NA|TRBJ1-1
CASSHRAPSRTEAFF
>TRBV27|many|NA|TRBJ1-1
CASSSRLDRAGLNTEAFF
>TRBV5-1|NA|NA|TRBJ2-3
CASSLAVADTQYF
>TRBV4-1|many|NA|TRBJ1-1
CASSQDLGVPNTEAFF
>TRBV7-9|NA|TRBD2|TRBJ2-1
CASSPYSGRGGTLSYNEQFF
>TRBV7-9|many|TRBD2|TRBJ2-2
CASSLSVMTSGRSLPGELFF
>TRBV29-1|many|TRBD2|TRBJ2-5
CSVEDRSLAGDRETQYF
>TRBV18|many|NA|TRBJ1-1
CASSPSPLGNTEAFF
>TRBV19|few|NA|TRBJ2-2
CATSGTGYTGELFF
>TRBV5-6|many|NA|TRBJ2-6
CASSLGSSGANVLTF
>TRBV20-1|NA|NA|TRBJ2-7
CSFRPLRGTQYEQYF
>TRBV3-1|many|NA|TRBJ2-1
CASSQASVNEQFF
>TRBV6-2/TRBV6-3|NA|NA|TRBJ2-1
CASSRSGGGYEQFF
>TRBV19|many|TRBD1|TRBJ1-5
CASSTQGAGQPQHF
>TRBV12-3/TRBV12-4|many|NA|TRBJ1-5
CASSLAGGSNQPQHF
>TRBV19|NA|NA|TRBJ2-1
CASTGGQGNYNEQFF
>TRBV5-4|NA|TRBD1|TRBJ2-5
CASSSRQGYQETQYF
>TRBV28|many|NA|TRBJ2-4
CASSFFTVWDF
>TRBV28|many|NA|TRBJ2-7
CASSPSGPTYEQYF
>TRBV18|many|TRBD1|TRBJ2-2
CASSPGANRGDAGELFF
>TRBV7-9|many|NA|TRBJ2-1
CASSSFYEQFF
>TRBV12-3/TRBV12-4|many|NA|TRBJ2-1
CASSLISYNEQFF
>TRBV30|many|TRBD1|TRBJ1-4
CAWGIGQEGEKLFF
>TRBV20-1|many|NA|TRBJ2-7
CSAAGQRTIYEQYF
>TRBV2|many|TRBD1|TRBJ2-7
CASSEWGTGWEQYF
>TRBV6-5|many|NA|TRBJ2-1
CATMGLGSSYNEQFF
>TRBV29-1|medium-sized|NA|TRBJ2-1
CSVSSYNEQFF
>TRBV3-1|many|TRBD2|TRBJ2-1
CASSQVLAGGPHNEQFF
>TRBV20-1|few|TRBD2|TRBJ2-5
CSASVAGGSETQYF
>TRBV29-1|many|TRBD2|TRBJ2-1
CSVSSGSDYNEQFF
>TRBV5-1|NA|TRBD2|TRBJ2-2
CASSFDGRNTGELVF
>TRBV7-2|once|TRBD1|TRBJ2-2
CASSSTGGHTGGPFF
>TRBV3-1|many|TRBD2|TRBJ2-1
CASSLSGKRANEQFF
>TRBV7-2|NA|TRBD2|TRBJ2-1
CAGSLASGRHNGQFF
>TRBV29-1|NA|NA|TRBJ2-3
CSVPYAAPTGDTQYF
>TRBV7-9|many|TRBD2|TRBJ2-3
CASSLLLAGPTDTQYF
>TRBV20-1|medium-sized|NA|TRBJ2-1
CSARDVVYNEQFF
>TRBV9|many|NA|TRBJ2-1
CASSVRDKGNNEQFF
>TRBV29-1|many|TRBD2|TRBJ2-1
CSVSGLAGGQSRNEQFF
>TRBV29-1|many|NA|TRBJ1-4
CSVLRQDEKLFF